This TCR beta chain stems from a study of blood T cell repertoires in COVID-19 (TCRdb year 2020). Context from the whole study: Samples covering the acute and convalescent phases of COVID-19 were provided by collaborators in the United States, Italy and Spain. The material from the prospective study consisted of cDNA or gDNA derived from T cells, B-cell-depleted T cells, or PBMCs. The dataset comprised deeply sampled blood TCRbeta repertoires from subjects exposed to, actively infected with, or recovered from COVID-19. The repertoires were released in a freely available public database meant as a resource for research on the immune response to SARS-CoV-2. Samples were obtained from the ongoing ImmuneRACE study (first 160 participants) and from some 1,200 subjects provided by 6 global collaborators. Nearly every sample came with metadata listing a de-identified subject ID, COVID-19 status, age in years and sex. Where available, HLA class I and class II types were obtained from metadata supplied by the sample provider rather than from assay-based typing. The paper as a whole reports these results and caveats: Clinical and demographic metadata were provided uncurated, with the amount varying by source and participant.

From the cysteine through the phenylalanine, the CDR3 covers 15 amino acids. Here the CDR3 DNA is all that survives: 45 bases in frame from base 1. CDR1 and CDR2 are drawn from the germline V gene (reference sequence): LNHNV, YYDKDF. V is pared back by 1 base and J by 6 bases, with 13 bases lying between the germline termini. Collaborating institutions collected whole blood in K2EDTA tubes following their own protocols. Collaborator samples were shipped for TCRbeta analysis as frozen whole blood, isolated PBMCs, or DNA extracted from either sample type. As for this clone: Its binding antigen is unknown. No quality values exist for individual bases; no much larger clone is one base distant.

The immunoSEQ Assay, a bias-controlled multiplex PCR, was used to amplify TCRbeta CDR3 regions from genomic DNA. The paper's data handling went like this. Nucleated cell counts per sample were estimated from amplification of reference gene primers within the assay. To quantify the absolute abundance of each unique TCRbeta CDR3 rearrangement, sequence reads were collapsed and filtered. For each sample, productive Simpson clonality was calculated as the square root of Simpson's diversity index over productive rearrangements. TCRdb re-hosts the immuneACCESS table, in-frame sequences only. Its copies lack some clones; in the studies checked, an unresolved V gene accounts for under half of them, and the cause for the rest is not known. Clonal size and the V and J genes are those of that table, whereas D and trimming came from the DNA. A total of some 88,000 clones appear in this sample, more than 75% of them only once. The ten biggest clones cover 24% of the sample.

Material for sequencing was peripheral blood. The sequence was collected from a human donor in a cohort sampled during active COVID-19. Here the chain combines TRBV15 and TRBJ1-5; the D gene remains uncertain. The DNA sequence follows: TGTGCCACCAGCAGAGGACCCGGATCAGGTCAGCCCCAGCATTTT. It encodes CATSRGPGSGQPQHF.